This TCR beta chain emerged from a study of CD8+ T cells in alopecia areata. Background on the study: A regimen of oral tofacitinib, 5 to 10 mg twice daily, was given to treated patients. Points from the study as a whole: Clonality exceeded that of normal scalp in lesional scalp, most notably in alopecia totalis/universalis. Compared with mice, patients displayed less clear TCR sharing, possibly for HLA-related reasons.

RNA extraction was followed by reverse transcription into cDNA, which acted as the sequencing template. The table came from immunoSEQ multiplex PCR; TCRdb's copy has only in-frame clones and leaves some out. Of about 150,000 clones listed, more than 40% were seen once; the top ten hold approximately 6.8%. A note on this clone: Antigen unknown.

Germline V gene data show CDR1 as GTSNPN and CDR2 as SVGIG (reference sequence). This CDR3 region has 13 residues. Between the trimmed V and J ends, which lost 2 bases and 3 bases, there was a span of 7 bases. The sequenced material came from CD4+ T cells sorted from blood. The sequence derives from a human donor with alopecia areata. The chain uses TRBV30 and TRBJ1-4, with D unresolved. The CDR3 bases are TGTGCCTGGAGTCGAGACTCTAATGAAAAACTGTTTTTT. Encoded protein: CAWSRDSNEKLFF.